What follows describes a single T cell receptor (beta chain). This clone was seen a few times. The specificity of this receptor is unknown. Nothing much larger sits one base from this clone, and base qualities are not available. These data come from a study of cytomegalovirus exposure and HLA in healthy donors (dated by TCRdb to 2016 to 2017). Study-wide context: According to an earlier analysis of 587 of the donors, about 179 million T cells yielded 95 million to 140 million unique TCR beta sequences and roughly 280 Gb of sequence data. About 300 gigabases of sequencing data and around 88 million unique TCR sequences made up an early release that covered approximately 620 HLA-typed donors. Among the roughly 400 genotyped donors, more than 70% belonged to the genetic ancestry cluster associated with self-reported Caucasian donors. The study aimed to test whether cataloging public T cell receptors could reveal signatures of past pathogen exposure. The study used immunosequencing to profile the T cell repertoires of 600 to 850 subjects and linked those repertoires to cytomegalovirus serostatus. Besides the first cohort of approximately 670 subjects, a separate validation cohort made up of around 120 different subjects was used. To predict cytomegalovirus infection status, the study brought together high-throughput TCR immunosequencing, statistical association of individual TCRs with disease status, and machine learning. In a later analysis, previously published TCR beta repertoires from 550 to 750 donors were re-analyzed and high-resolution HLA genotyping was added so that TCR occurrence patterns could be studied. Rather than using new phenotypic data, the later analysis identified candidate immune exposures from TCR beta sequences and from how often those sequences occurred across donors. To decide whether each TCR beta V gene segment behaved as functional or pseudogenic, an earlier analysis of 587 of the donors relied on high-throughput TCR beta sequencing. Donor age, sex, ethnicity and CMV serostatus were collected together with the repertoire data. Genome-wide SNP genotypes for about three fifths of the roughly 670 donors were used in a later genetic analysis, which treated that subset as a discovery cohort. Every discovery cohort repertoire had been produced on one sequencing platform. HLA typing included class I and class II loci at four-digit resolution. The number of typed donors differed by locus: 629-630 for A, B, C, DRB1 and DQB1; 500 to 550 for DQA1; 606 for DPA1; and approximately 450 for DPB1. Because of strong linkage in the cohort, 5 or 6 DR-DQ haplotypes were treated as single units for association and clustering. On average, around 240,000 unique TCR beta nucleotide sequences were sequenced per donor among some 420 genotyped donors of the cohort, with roughly 19% of those sequences being non-productive. Results the study describes overall, beyond this receptor: A few of the identified cytomegalovirus-associated TCR beta chains were confirmed in vitro to be specific for cytomegalovirus antigens. In a later analysis, around 17,000 TCR beta sequences were associated with specific HLA alleles at a false discovery rate of 0.05. In a later analysis, HLA-associated TCR beta chains showed more clonal expansion and lower generation probabilities than non-associated chains that were equally common. According to a later analysis, TCR association rates differed among HLA loci, with DRB1 alleles showing the most associated TCRs and HLA-C alleles showing the fewest. The classifier was reported to diagnose cytomegalovirus status with high specificity and sensitivity in both the original and validation cohorts. Sequencing depth was assumed to be roughly uniform across donors in the presence/absence analyses, though that assumption may not hold. When HLA alleles, especially DR and DQ, strongly co-occurred, attributing TCR associations to individual alleles was difficult. An earlier analysis of approximately 600 of the donors showed that most TCR beta V segments appeared in productive rearrangements either about 87% or about 30% of the time, which broadly matched IMGT annotations. According to the authors, the approach could potentially be generalized to other disease states and immunological phenotypes. In a later analysis, several top co-occurrence clusters were reported to appear linked to parvovirus B19, influenza, CMV and Epstein-Barr virus. V-gene and J-gene trimming of TCR beta chains was associated with a missense DCLRE1C variant in a later genetic analysis, and the association was replicated in an independent cohort. The earlier analysis of approximately 590 of the donors excluded fewer than 20 rarely observed V segments, including chromosome 9 orphons, because counts were too low. Because the 87-base-pair reads could not distinguish some IMGT-functional V segments, including TRBV6-2 and TRBV6-3, those segments were excluded. In the study, 150 to 200 TCR beta chains were listed as associated with cytomegalovirus. The only immune exposure information available for the cohort was CMV serostatus. While some public TCRs were present in many individuals, most TCR sequences turned up only very rarely across donors. Linkage disequilibrium might explain the correlated functional status among segregating V segments, but an unknown experimental factor could not be ruled out. The sequencing pipeline was judged likely to have produced a cluster of highly shared sequence variants as a technical artifact. A later genetic analysis reported fewer N-insertions in productive TCRs among donors in an Asian-associated ancestry cluster than the roughly 700-donor mean. Because HLA typing was missing for some donors at each locus, association tests included only the typed subset. The cohort was sequenced for TCR beta chains only, and without alpha or paired-chain data the features that could be detected were limited. Most CMV-associated TCR beta chains appeared to be HLA-restricted in a later analysis, and the HLA associations seemed to be driven largely by CMV exposure. A further reported finding was that TCR beta sequences accurately predicted the HLA-A and HLA-B alleles for most subjects in the first cohort.

The method behind the library was the immunoSEQ multiplex PCR assay. For the multiplex PCR, a mixture combining 60 forward primers for TCR Vbeta segments and 13 reverse primers for TCR Jbeta segments was used. A multiplex PCR assay on genomic DNA amplified the CDR3 region of rearranged TCR beta genes. On the Illumina HiSeq System, the amplified TCR beta libraries were sequenced as 87-base-pair reads. The source study handled its data this way. In a later analysis, roughly 80 million unique TCR beta chains were counted across the 500 to 850 repertoires, and approximately 11 million of these chains were shared by at least two donors. A nearest-neighbor algorithm error-corrected the raw reads and collapsed the reads into unique sequences, merging closely related sequences to remove PCR and sequencing errors. To assign V, D and J gene segments, CDR3 sequences were aligned to IMGT reference sequences. Each retained sequence needed at least a six-nucleotide match to both a V gene segment and a J gene segment. A rearrangement counted as productive if the CDR3 had no stop codons and remained in frame with V and J, and every other rearrangement counted as non-productive. Following IMGT convention, CDR3 was defined as the stretch from the second conserved V-encoded cysteine to the conserved J-encoded phenylalanine. Sequences without an unambiguous match to a single V gene segment were excluded from the earlier analysis of about 630 of the donors. In an earlier analysis of a few hundred of the donors, V segments were called functional above 56.7% productive rearrangements and were called segregating when the between-donor standard deviation exceeded 5%. To diagnose cytomegalovirus status from the catalog of TCR beta chain sequences, a statistical classification framework was built. In a later analysis, TCR nucleotide sequences were compared against IMGT/GENE-DB human TR gene sequences so that V and J genes could be assigned. Using the TCRdist pipeline, a later analysis assigned CDR3 sequences along with most-parsimonious VDJ recombination scenarios. A later analysis defined each TCR beta chain by its CDR3 amino acid sequence plus V-gene family, and excluded reads lacking a unique V-gene family. In a later analysis, approximately 640 highly shared, low-generation-probability nucleotide sequences were removed to address suspected cross-contamination and a sequencing artifact. A later analysis calculated a clonal expansion index for each public chain from normalized within-repertoire ranks of inferred template counts. In a later analysis, generation probabilities were computed with a VDJ recombination model fitted to out-of-frame rearrangements, and the resulting probabilities were checked against IGoR. A later analysis scored TCR-TCR, TCR-HLA and TCR-CMV co-occurrence with hypergeometric tests, applying a repertoire-size bias correction to TCR pairs. A later analysis estimated false discovery rates by permuting HLA or CMV assignments 20 times. A later analysis grouped co-occurring TCRs with DBSCAN, adding TCRdist sequence similarity when clustering within HLA-allele-positive subsets. Repertoires with fewer than 30,000 or more than 120,000 public chains were left out of co-occurrence clustering, as were four to six repertoires with anomalous nucleotide sharing. This immuneACCESS table, as held by TCRdb, lists in-frame sequences with V and J called but not all clones. Of the missing ones, under half trace to an unresolved V gene in checked studies; the others have no known cause. For V, J and clone size, that table is used; D and trimming come from the DNA. The sample table lists about 55,000 clones, about 82% of them with a count of one. The top ten clones comprise around 1.6% of the sample.

In total, approximately 690 healthy bone marrow donors made up the cohort. All cohort members were sampled while nominally healthy, although unrecorded immune exposures were likely present. The donor tested CMV seronegative, placing the donor among the roughly 400 seronegative members of the cohort. Every donor gave a peripheral blood sample, and the peripheral blood mononuclear cells from that sample were used for TCR beta sequencing. The Qiagen DNeasy Blood Extraction Kit was used to extract genomic DNA from the blood cell samples. The V end gives up 6 bases and the J end 2 bases, leaving 13 bases in the junction not matched to a gene. According to the germline V gene, CDR1 reads MDHEN and CDR2 reads SYDVKM. The CDR3 runs 17 amino acids, cysteine and phenylalanine included. The DNA shown is the 51-base CDR3, in frame from base 1.

This receptor was identified in a man aged 30 to 39 in good health and CMV-seronegative. Material: PBMCs. The sequence joins TRBV28 to TRBJ1-5; 7 central bases correspond to TRBD1. CDR3 sequence: CASRTPDRSGGNQPQHF. The DNA sequence is as follows: TGTGCCAGCAGGACTCCGGACAGGTCAGGTGGCAATCAGCCCCAGCATTTT.